The rows below give T cell receptor beta chains drawn from one sample of a study of blood T cells in healthy people across ages. TCRdb reanalysed the 5' RACE reads using MiXCR and keeps one entry per CDR3 protein. The sample lists hundreds of thousands of distinct CDR3 sequences; 60% to 80% were seen once. The sample consisted of blood. Source of these receptors: a man aged 25-45 years in good health. CDR3s include the opening cysteine and the closing phenylalanine or tryptophan.

>TRBJ1-4|TRBV27
CASRGGGAQGEKLFF
>TRBJ2-5|TRBV2
CASRAGTTSQETQYF
>TRBJ1-2|TRBV5-8
CASSEIHRGLGYTF
>TRBJ2-3|TRBV9
CASSVVARGTDTQYF
>TRBJ2-7|TRBV30
CAWGGDSSYEQYF
>TRBJ1-2|TRBV4-2
CASSKPGGGAYGYTF
>TRBJ2-7|TRBV28
CASRMPGGTYEQYF
>TRBJ1-1|TRBV14
CASGQLLNTEAFF
>TRBJ2-7|TRBV7-6
CASSARDGPTYEQYF
>TRBJ2-1|TRBV6-2/TRBV6-3
CASSYDGSLHNEQFF
>TRBJ2-4|TRBV7-9
CASSLAGMDRRGIAKNIQYF
>TRBJ1-1|TRBV7-9
CASSFQGTSNTEAFF
>TRBJ1-2|TRBV16
CASSLRGQGYGYTF
>TRBJ2-5|TRBV12-3/TRBV12-4
CASSFMPTSRETQYF
>TRBJ2-1|TRBV27
CASSGTYQETQFF
>TRBJ2-7|TRBV29-1
CSVLWGRERYF
>TRBJ2-3|TRBV27
CASSLWIAGGRTDTQYF
>.|TRBV12-3/TRBV12-4
CAGSLGRELQETQYF
>TRBJ1-4|TRBV7-9
CASTPTLDINEKLFF
>TRBJ2-1|TRBV4-2
CASSQGEGARNEQFF
>TRBJ2-1|TRBV7-3
CASSPTVFNEQFF
>TRBJ2-4|TRBV4-2
CASSQAGRGGKNIQYF
>TRBJ2-7|TRBV27
CASRDFSNEQYF
>TRBJ2-3|TRBV7-9
CASSAWTAGTDTQYF
>TRBJ2-5|TRBV5-6
CASSLVSILAGDETQYF
>TRBJ2-4|TRBV7-3
CASSPGTGYQQYF
>.|TRBV6-6
CASSHLHAGNEQYF